These 9 T cell receptor beta chains came from one sample sequenced in a study of blood T cells in healthy people across ages. Primed by a sample-barcoded 5' primer and a J-beta primer mix, a second PCR proceeded for about 6 to 12 cycles. MiXCR, run by TCRdb on the 5' RACE reads, gives a single entry per CDR3 protein. The table lists approximately 680,000 distinct CDR3 sequences, roughly 30% of them singletons, with approximately 15% in the top ten. Sequencing was carried out using blood. The receptors shown here come from a woman of 80 years or more in good health.

Notes on this clonotype: The germline gene is not matched at one end of the junction; a read error may be the cause. CDR3 sequence: CVSSSDPPAKDAYEQYF. The CDR3, as DNA: TGTGTCAGCAGCAGTGATCCCCCGGCCAAGGACGCCTACGAGCAGTACTTC. This rearrangement joins TRBV25-1 to TRBJ2-4, with unresolved D. The J call could be wrong; TRBJ2-7 is a better fit for the DNA end. The CDR3 is made up of 17 amino acids. Per the germline V gene, CDR1 is MGHDK and CDR2 is SYGVNS.

A remark on this clonotype: A much larger clone is a single base away; this may be a read error. This chain joins TRBV20-1 and TRBJ1-6; D is unresolved. Germline V gene lookup returns CDR1 DFQATT and CDR2 SNEGSKA (reference sequence). V shed 6 bases and J shed 9 bases, with 18 bases lying between them. The length of the CDR3 is 14 residues. The CDR3 nucleotides read TGCAGTGCCGACGGACCTACGTTGAGTTCACCCCTCCACTTT. Protein product: CSADGPTLSSPLHF.

This clonotype occurred many times. The chain employs TRBV6-1 and TRBJ2-3, with a possible D match to TRBD1 (5 bases). CDR3 size: 15 residues. The V end lost 1 base, the J end lost 8 bases, and 16 bases lay between the germline ends. Germline loops: CDR1 MNHNS, CDR2 SASEGT. As DNA, the CDR3 is TGTGCCAGCAGTGAAGAAACAGGAACACATGTTACGCAGTATTTT. It translates to CASSEETGTHVTQYF.

As concerns this clonotype: Germline and junction disagree at one end, which may indicate a read error. The genes are TRBV27 and TRBJ2-1; the D gene is possibly TRBD1 (6 bases). CDR1 is MNHEY and CDR2 is SMNVEV in the germline V gene (reference sequence). This CDR3 is 11 amino acids long. The CDR3 loop reads CVSSSFQGQFF. CDR3 DNA: TGTGTCAGCAGTTCTTTTCAGGGGCAGTTCTTT.

This clonotype was found many times. The V gene is TRBV7-9, the J gene TRBJ2-7; D unclear. CDR1 is SEHNR and CDR2 is FQNEAQ in the germline V gene (reference sequence). Trimming shortened V by 5 bases and J by 0 bases, and 14 bases separated the two germline ends. The CDR3 consists of 15 residues. The CDR3 is CASSQRALLSYEQYF. The CDR3, as DNA: TGTGCCAGCAGCCAACGTGCACTTCTCTCCTACGAGCAGTACTTC.

The genes are TRBV12-3 or TRBV12-4 and TRBJ2-1, with 16 nucleotides matching TRBD2. This CDR3 comprises 16 residues. V lost 6 bases and J lost 9; bases outside the gene matches: 8. The DNA of the CDR3 is TGTGCCAGCAGCCACGGGACTAGCGGGAGGGCCACTGAGCAGTTCTTC. Translating gives CASSHGTSGRATEQFF.

Comment on this clonotype: Since a much larger clone is just one base distant, this may be a read error. The chain employs TRBV11-1 and TRBJ1-2; D not certain. The CDR3 sequence is 13 residues long. V dropped 5 bases and J dropped 7 bases, with 14 bases sitting between them. Germline V lookup: CDR1 SGHAT, CDR2 FQDESV (reference sequence). The CDR3 bases are TGTGCCAGCAGCCCCGGAACGTCCCTTGGCTACACCTTC. Protein: CASSPGTSLGYTF.

There are many counts of this clonotype. The chain joins TRBV6-6 to TRBJ1-4; 7 positions match TRBD1. This CDR3 comprises 14 residues. Germline V gives CDR1 MNHNY, CDR2 SVGAGI (reference sequence). Losses at the gene ends were 6 bases for V and 7 bases for J; bases not matched to a gene: 8. Here the CDR3 DNA reads TGTGCCAGCAGGAGACAGGGTCAGAGTGAAAAACTGTTTTTT. It specifies CASRRQGQSEKLFF.

On this clonotype: One end of the junction varies from germline; a read error may be responsible. The chain has TRBV30 and TRBJ1-1; D not certain. The CDR3 totals 12 residues. The germline CDR1 and CDR2 sequences are GTSNPN and SVGIG (reference sequence). CDR3 in amino acids: CAGSAVNTEAFF. Written as DNA, the CDR3 is TGTGCCGGGAGTGCCGTGAACACTGAAGCTTTCTTT.